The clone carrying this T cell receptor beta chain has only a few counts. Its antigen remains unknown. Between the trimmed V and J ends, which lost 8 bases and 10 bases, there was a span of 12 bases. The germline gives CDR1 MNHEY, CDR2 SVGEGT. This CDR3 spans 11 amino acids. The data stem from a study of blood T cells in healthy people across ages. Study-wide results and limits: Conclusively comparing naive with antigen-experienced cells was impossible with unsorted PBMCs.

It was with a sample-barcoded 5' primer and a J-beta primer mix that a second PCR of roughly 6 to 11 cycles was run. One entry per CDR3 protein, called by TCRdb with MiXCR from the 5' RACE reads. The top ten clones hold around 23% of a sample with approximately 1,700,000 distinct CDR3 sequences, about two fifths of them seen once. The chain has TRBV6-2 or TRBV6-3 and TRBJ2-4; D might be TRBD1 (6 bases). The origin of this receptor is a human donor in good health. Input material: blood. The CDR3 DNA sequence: TGTGCCAGCTCCCGGGACACAATTCAGTACTTC. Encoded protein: CASSRDTIQYF.